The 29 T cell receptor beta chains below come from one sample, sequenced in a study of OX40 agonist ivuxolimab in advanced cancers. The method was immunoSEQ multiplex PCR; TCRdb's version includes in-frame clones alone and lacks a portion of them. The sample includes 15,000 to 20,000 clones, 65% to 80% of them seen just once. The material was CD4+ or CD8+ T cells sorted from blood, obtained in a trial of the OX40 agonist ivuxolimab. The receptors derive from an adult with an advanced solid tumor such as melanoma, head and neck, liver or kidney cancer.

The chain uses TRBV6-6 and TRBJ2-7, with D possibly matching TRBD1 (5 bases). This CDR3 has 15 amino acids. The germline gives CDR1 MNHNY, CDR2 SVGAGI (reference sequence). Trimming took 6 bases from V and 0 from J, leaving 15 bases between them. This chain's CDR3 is CASSLSWGTSYEQYF. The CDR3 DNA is TGTGCCAGCAGCTTGAGCTGGGGCACCTCCTACGAGCAGTACTTC.

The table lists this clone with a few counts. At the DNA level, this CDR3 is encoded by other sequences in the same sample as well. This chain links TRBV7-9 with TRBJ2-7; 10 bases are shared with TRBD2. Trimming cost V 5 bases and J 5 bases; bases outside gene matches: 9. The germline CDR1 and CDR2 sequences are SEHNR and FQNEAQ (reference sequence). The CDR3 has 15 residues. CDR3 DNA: TGTGCCAGCAGCAGTGTCCTAGCGGGAGCACACGAGCAGTACTTC. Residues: CASSSVLAGAHEQYF.

CDR3 amino acids: CASSYSSNPTYNEQFF. Written as DNA, the CDR3 is TGTGCCAGCAGTTACTCGTCGAATCCTACCTACAATGAGCAGTTCTTC. The chain joins TRBV6-6 to TRBJ2-1; D is undetermined. The CDR3 loop spans 16 amino acids. Trimming stripped 0 bases from V and 2 bases from J, with 11 bases between. Germline CDR1 and CDR2: MNHNY and SVGAGI (reference sequence).

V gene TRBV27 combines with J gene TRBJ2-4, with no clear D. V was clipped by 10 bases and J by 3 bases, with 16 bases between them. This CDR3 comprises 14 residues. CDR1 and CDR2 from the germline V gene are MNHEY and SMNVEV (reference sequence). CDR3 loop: CAILEGKGKNIQYF. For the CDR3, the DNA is TGTGCCATCCTGGAAGGGAAGGGCAAAAACATTCAGTACTTC.

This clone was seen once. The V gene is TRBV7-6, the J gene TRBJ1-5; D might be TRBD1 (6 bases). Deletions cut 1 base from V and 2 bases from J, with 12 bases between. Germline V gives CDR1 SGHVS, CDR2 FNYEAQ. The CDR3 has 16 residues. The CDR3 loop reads CASSLGGDKRNQPQHF. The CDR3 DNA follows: TGTGCCAGCAGCTTAGGGGGGGACAAACGCAATCAGCCCCAGCATTTT.

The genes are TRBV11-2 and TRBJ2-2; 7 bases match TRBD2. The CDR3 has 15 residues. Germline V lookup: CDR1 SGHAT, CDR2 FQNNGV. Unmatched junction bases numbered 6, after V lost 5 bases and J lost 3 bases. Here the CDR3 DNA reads TGTGCCAGCAGCCCCGTCCGGGGGGACACCGGGGAGCTGTTTTTT. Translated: CASSPVRGDTGELFF. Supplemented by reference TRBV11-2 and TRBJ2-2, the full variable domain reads EAGVAQSPRYKIIEKRQSVAFWCNPISGHATLYWYQQILGQGPKLLIQFQNNGVVDDSQLPKDRFSAERLKGVDSTLKIQPAKLEDSAVYLCASSPVRGDTGELFFGEGSRLTVL.

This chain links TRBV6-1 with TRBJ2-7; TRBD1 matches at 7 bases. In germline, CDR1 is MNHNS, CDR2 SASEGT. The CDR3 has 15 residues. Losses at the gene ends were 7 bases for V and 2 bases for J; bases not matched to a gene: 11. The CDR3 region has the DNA TGTGCCAGCACCTCCCGCCGGGACAGCGCCTACGAGCAGTACTTC. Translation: CASTSRRDSAYEQYF.

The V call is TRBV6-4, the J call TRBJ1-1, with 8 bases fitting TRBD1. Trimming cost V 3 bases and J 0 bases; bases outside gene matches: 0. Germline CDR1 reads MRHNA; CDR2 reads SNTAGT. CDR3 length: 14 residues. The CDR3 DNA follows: TGTGCCAGCAGTGAGACAGGGGTGAACACTGAAGCTTTCTTT. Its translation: CASSETGVNTEAFF.

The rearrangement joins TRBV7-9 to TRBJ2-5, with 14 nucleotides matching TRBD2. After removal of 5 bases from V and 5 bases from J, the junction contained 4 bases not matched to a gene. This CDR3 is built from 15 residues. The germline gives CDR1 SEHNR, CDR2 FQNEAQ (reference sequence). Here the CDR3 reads CASSPTSGRAETQYF. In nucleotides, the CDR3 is TGTGCCAGCAGCCCGACTAGCGGGAGGGCTGAGACCCAGTACTTC.

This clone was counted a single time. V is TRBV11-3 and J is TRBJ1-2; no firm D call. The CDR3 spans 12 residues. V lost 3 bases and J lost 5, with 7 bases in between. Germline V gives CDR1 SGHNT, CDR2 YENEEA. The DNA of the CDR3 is TGTGCCAGCAGCTTCGAGGAGTATGGCTACACCTTC. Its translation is CASSFEEYGYTF.

The CDR3 is CASSWGVGTSGILSDYEQYF. The CDR3 coding sequence is TGTGCCAGCAGCTGGGGGGTAGGGACTAGCGGAATTCTGAGTGACTACGAGCAGTACTTC. The chain recombines TRBV28 with TRBJ2-7; 11 bases line up with TRBD2. The CDR3 covers 20 residues. With V trimmed by 6 bases and J by 3 bases, 22 bases remained unmatched. Germline CDR1 and CDR2: MDHEN and SYDVKM.

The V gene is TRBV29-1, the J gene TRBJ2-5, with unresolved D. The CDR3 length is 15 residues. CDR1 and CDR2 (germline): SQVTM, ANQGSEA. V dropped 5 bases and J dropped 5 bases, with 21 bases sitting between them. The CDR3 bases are TGCAGCGTTTTCGAACGGAGTGTGCCCAGCGAGACCCAGTACTTC. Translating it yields CSVFERSVPSETQYF.

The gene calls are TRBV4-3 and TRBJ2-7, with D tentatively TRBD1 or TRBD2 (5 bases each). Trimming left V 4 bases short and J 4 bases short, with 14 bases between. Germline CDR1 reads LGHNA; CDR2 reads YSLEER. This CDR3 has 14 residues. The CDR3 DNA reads TGCGCCAGCAGCCCCGGACGGGGCTTGTACGAGCAGTACTTC. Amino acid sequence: CASSPGRGLYEQYF.

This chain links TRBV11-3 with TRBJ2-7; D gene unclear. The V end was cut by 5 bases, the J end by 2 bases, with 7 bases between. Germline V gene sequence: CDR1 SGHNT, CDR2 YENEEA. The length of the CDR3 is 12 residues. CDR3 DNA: TGTGCCAGCAGCCAACAGACCTACGAGCAGTACTTC. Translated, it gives CASSQQTYEQYF. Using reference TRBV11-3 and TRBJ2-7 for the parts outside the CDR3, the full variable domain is EAGVVQSPRYKIIEKKQPVAFWCNPISGHNTLYWYLQNLGQGPELLIRYENEEAVDDSQLPKDRFSAERLKGVDSTLKIQPAELGDSAVYLCASSQQTYEQYFGPGTRLTVT.

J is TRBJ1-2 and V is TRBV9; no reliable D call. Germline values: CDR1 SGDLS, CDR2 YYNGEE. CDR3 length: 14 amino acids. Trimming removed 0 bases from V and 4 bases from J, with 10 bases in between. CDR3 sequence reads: CASSVEERLYGYTF. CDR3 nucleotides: TGTGCCAGCAGCGTAGAGGAACGGCTCTATGGCTACACCTTC.

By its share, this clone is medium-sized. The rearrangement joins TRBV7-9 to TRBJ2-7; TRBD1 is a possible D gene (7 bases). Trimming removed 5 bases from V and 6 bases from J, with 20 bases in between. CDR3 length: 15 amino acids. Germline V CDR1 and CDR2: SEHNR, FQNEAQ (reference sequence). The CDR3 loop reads CASSHRQGGFLEQYF. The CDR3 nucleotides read TGTGCCAGCAGCCACCGACAGGGAGGTTTTCTCGAGCAGTACTTC.

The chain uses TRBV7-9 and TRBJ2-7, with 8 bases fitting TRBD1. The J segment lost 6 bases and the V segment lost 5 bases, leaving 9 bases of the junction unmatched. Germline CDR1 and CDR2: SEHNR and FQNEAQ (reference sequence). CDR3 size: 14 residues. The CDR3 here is CASSPPTGVGEQYF. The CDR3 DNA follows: TGTGCCAGCAGCCCGCCGACAGGGGTTGGCGAGCAGTACTTC.

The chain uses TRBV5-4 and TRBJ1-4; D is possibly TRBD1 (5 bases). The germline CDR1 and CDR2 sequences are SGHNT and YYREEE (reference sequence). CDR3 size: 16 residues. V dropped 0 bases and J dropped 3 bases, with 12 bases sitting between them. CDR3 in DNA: TGTGCCAGCAGCTTGGCCGGCCAGGGCCCTAATGAAAAACTGTTTTTT. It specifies CASSLAGQGPNEKLFF.

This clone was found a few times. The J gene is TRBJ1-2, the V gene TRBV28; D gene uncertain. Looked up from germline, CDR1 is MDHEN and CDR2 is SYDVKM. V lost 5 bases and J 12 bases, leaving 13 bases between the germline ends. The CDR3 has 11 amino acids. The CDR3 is CASSPLRVHTF. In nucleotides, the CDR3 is TGTGCCAGCAGTCCCCTGCGGGTTCACACCTTC.

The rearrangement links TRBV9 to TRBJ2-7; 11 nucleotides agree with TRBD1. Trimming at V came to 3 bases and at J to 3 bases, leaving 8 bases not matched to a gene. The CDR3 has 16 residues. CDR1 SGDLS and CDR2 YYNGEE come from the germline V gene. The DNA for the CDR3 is TGTGCCAGCAGCGCCTCAGGGGACAGGGGGTTCTACGAGCAGTACTTC. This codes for CASSASGDRGFYEQYF.

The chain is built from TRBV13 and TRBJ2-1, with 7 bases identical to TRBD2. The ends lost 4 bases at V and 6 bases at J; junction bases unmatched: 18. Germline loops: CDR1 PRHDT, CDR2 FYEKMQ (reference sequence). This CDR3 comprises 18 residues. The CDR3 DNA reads TGTGCCAGCAGCTCACCCCGAGGGAGCGGGACTTTCTCCAATGAGCAGTTCTTC. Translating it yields CASSSPRGSGTFSNEQFF.

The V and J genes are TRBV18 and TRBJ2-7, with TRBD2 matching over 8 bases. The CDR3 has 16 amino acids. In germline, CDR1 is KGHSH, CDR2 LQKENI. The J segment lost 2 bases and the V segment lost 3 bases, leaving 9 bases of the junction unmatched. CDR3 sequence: CASSPAAGGFTYEQYF. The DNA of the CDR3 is TGTGCCAGCTCACCCGCGGCGGGGGGCTTTACCTACGAGCAGTACTTC.

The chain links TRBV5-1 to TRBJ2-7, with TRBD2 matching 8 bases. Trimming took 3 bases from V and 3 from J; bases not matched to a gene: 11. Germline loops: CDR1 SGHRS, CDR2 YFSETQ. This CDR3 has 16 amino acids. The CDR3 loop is CASSSPRTAGVYEQYF. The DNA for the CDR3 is TGCGCCAGCAGCTCCCCGAGGACAGCGGGAGTCTACGAGCAGTACTTC.

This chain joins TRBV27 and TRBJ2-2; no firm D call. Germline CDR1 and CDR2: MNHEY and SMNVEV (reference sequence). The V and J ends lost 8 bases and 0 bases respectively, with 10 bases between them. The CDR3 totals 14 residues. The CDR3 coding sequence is TGTGCCAGCTCCTCATGGGCGAACACCGGGGAGCTGTTTTTT. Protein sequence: CASSSWANTGELFF.

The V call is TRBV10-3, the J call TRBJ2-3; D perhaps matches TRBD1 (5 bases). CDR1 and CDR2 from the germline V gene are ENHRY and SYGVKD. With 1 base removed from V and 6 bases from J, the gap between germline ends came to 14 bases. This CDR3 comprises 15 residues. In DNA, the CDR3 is TGTGCCATCAGTGAGTTGACAGCAGCAGGCGATACGCAGTATTTT. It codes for CAISELTAAGDTQYF.

CDR3 DNA sequence: TGTGCCAGCAGCTCTACCTTGAGCGGAAACAATGAGCAGTTCTTC. This codes for CASSSTLSGNNEQFF. This chain links TRBV7-9 with TRBJ2-1, with D tentatively TRBD2 (5 bases). Germline CDR1 reads SEHNR; CDR2 reads FQNEAQ (reference sequence). Trimming shortened V by 4 bases and J by 5 bases, and 15 bases separated the two germline ends. This CDR3 contains 15 residues.

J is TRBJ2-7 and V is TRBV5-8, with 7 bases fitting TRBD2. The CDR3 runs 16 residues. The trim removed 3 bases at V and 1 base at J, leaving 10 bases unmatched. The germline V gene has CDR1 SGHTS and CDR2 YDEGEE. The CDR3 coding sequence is TGTGCCAGCAGCTACCCTGGGGGGGGTGGGTCCTACGAGCAGTACTTC. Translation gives CASSYPGGGGSYEQYF.

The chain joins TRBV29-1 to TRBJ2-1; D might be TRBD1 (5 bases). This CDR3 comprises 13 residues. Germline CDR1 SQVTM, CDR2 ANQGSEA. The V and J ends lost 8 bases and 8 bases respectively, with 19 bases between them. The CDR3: CSRTGDRLDEQFF. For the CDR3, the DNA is TGCAGCCGCACAGGAGATCGGTTGGATGAGCAGTTCTTC.

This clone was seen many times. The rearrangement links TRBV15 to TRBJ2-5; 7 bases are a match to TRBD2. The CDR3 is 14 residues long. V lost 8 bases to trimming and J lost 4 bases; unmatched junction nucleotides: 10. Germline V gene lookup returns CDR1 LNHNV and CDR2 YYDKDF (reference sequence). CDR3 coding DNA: TGTGCCACCGCTCTAGCGGATGTTGGAGAGACCCAGTACTTC. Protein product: CATALADVGETQYF.